This T cell receptor (beta chain) emerged from a study of blood T cell repertoires in COVID-19. At the level of the study: Symptom resolution, clearance, or two negative PCRs marked donors in Cohort 3 as recovered.

V was shortened by 6 bases and J by 2 bases, with 17 bases between the two germline ends. CDR1 is MDHEN, CDR2 SYDVKM, per germline. The CDR3 is 15 residues long. Data came from immunoSEQ multiplex PCR; TCRdb stores just in-frame clones and leaves some out. The data show fewer than 350,000 clones, 70% to 90% seen once. The age range of participants was about 18 to 100 years, with residence in about two dozen US areas. The rearrangement joins TRBV28 to TRBJ2-7; no definite D call. The sequenced sample was PBMCs or T cells enriched from blood (not recorded which). This receptor was identified in a woman aged 60-75 years in a cohort exposed to, infected with or recovered from COVID-19 (not recorded which). The CDR3 sequence is CASRPKLAGPYEQYF. For the CDR3, the DNA is TGTGCCAGCAGGCCCAAGCTTGCAGGCCCCTACGAGCAGTACTTC.